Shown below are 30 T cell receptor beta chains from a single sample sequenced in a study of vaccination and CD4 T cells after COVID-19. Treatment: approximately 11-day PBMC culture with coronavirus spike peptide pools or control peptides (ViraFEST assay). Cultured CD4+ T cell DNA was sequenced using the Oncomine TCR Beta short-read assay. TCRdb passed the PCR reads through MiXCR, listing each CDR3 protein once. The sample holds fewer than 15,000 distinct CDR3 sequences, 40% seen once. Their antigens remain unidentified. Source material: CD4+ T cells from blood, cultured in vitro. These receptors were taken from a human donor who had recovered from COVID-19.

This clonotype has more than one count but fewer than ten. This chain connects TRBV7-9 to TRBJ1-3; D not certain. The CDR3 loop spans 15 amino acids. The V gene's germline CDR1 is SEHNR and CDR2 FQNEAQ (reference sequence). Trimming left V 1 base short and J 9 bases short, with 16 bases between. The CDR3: CASSLDDGYLATIYF. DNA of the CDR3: TGTGCCAGCAGCTTAGACGATGGGTACTTGGCCACCATATATTTT.

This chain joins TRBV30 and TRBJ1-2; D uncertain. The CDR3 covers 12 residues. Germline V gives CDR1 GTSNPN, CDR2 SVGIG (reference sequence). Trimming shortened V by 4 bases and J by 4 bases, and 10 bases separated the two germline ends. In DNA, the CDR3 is TGTGCCTGGAACCGGGTAGGCTATGGCTACACCTTC. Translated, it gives CAWNRVGYGYTF.

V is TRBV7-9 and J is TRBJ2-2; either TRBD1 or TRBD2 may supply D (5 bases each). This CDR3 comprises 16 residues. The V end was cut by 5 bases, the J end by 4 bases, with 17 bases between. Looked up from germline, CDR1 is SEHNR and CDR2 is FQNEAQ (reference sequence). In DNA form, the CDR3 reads TGTGCCAGCAGCCCGAGGGGACCAACTATCACCGGGGAGCTGTTTTTT. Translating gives CASSPRGPTITGELFF.

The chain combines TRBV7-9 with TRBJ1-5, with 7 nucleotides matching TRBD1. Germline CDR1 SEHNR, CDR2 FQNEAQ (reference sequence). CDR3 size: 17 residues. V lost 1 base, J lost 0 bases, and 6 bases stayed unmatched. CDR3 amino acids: CASSLGDSYHSNQPQHF. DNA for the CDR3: TGTGCCAGCAGCTTAGGGGACAGCTACCATAGCAATCAGCCCCAGCATTTT.

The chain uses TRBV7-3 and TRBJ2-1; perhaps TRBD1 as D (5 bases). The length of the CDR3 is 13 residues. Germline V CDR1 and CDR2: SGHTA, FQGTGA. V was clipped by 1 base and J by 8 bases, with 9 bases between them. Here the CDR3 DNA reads TGTGCCAGCAGCTTAAACAGGCGTGATGAGCAGTTCTTC. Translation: CASSLNRRDEQFF.

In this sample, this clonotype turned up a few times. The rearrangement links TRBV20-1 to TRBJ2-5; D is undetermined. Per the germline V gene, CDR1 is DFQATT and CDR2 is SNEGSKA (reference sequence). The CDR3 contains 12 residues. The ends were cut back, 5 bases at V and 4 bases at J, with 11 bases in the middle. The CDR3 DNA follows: TGCAGTGCTGGAGTAAGGCGAGAGACCCAGTACTTC. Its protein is CSAGVRRETQYF.

The CDR3: CASSLFHAQQVSGNTIYF. Here the CDR3 DNA reads TGTGCCAGCAGCTTATTCCACGCGCAACAGGTCTCTGGAAACACCATATATTTT. The V and J genes are TRBV7-2 and TRBJ1-3, with a tentative D call TRBD1 (5 bases). Trimming took 2 bases from V and 0 from J, leaving 17 bases between them. Per the germline V gene, CDR1 is SGHTA and CDR2 is FQGNSA. This CDR3 region has 18 residues.

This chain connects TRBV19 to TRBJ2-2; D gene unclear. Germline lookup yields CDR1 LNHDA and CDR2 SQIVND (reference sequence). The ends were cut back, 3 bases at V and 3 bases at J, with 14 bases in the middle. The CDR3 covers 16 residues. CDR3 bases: TGTGCCAGTAGTATCCCCGCCAGGCGGTACACCGGGGAGCTGTTTTTT. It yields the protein CASSIPARRYTGELFF.

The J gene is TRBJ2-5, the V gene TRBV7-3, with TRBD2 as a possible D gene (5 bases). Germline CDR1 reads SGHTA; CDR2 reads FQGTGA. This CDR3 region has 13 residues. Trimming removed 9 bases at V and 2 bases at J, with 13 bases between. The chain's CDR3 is CASRETPQETQYF. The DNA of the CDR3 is TGTGCCAGTAGGGAGACTCCACAAGAGACCCAGTACTTC.

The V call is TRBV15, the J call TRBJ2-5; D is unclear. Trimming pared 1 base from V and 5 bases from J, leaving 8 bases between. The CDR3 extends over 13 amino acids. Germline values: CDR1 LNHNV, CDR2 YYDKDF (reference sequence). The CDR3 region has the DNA TGTGCCACCAGCAGAGTGTTCGTGGAGACCCAGTACTTC. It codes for CATSRVFVETQYF.

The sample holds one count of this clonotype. The CDR3 DNA reads TGTGCCATCGCCCCTTACGAAGGGTACGAGCAGTACTTC. Translated, it gives CAIAPYEGYEQYF. The chain joins TRBV10-3 to TRBJ2-7; D gene ambiguous. Germline V gene sequence: CDR1 ENHRY, CDR2 SYGVKD. Trimming pared 8 bases from V and 4 bases from J, leaving 15 bases between. This CDR3 region has 13 residues.

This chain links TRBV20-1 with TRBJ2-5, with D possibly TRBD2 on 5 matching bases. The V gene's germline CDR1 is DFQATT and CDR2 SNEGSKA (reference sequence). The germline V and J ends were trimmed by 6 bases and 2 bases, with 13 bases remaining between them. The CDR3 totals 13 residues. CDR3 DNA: TGCAGTGCCCCAACTAGGGCACAAGAGACCCAGTACTTC. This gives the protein CSAPTRAQETQYF.

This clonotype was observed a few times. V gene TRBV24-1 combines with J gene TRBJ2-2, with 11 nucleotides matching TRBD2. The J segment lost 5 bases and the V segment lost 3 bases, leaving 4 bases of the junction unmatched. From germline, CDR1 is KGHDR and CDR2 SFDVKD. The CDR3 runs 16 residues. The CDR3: CATSDLAGGETGELFF. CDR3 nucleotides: TGTGCCACCAGTGATCTAGCGGGAGGTGAGACCGGGGAGCTGTTTTTT.

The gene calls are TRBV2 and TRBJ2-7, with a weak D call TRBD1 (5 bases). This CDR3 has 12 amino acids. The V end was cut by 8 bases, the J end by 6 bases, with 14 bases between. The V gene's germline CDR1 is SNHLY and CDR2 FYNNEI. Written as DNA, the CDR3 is TGTGCCAGCGAGCTCTCCAGGGTCGAGCAGTACTTC. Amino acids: CASELSRVEQYF.

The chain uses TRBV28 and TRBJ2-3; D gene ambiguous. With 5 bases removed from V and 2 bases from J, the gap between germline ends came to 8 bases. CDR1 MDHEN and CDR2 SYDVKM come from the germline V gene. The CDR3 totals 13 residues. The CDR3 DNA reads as TGTGCCAGCAGTGCCAGTAACACAGATACGCAGTATTTT. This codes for CASSASNTDTQYF.

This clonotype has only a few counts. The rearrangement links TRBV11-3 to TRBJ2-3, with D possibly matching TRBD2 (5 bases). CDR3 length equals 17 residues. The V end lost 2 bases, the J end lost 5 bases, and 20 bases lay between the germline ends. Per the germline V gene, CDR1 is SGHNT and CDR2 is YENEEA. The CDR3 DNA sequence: TGTGCCAGCAGCTTATCGGGTAGTGGGAGTTACGGAGATACGCAGTATTTT. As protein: CASSLSGSGSYGDTQYF.

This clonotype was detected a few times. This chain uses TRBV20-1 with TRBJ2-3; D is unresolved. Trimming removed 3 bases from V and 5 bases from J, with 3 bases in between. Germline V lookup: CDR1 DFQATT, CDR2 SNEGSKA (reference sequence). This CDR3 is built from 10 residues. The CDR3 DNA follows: TGCAGTGCTAGGCGAGATACGCAGTATTTT. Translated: CSARRDTQYF.

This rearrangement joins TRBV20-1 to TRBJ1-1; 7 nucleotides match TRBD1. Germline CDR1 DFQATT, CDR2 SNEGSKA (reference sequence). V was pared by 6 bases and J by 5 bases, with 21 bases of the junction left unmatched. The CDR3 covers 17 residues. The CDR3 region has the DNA TGCAGTGCCTGGTCGCTTGCGCCAGGGGGAGGCGATACTGAAGCTTTCTTT. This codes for CSAWSLAPGGGDTEAFF.

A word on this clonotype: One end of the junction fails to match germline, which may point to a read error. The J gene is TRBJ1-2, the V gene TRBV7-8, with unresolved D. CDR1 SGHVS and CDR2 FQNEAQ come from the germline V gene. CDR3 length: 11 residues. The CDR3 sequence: CASSLNYSYTF. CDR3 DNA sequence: TGTGCCAGCAGTCTAAACTATAGCTACACCTTC.

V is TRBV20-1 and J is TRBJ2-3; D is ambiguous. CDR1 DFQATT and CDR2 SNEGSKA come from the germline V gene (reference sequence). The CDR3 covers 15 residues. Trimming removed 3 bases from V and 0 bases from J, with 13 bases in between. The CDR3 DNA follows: TGCAGTGCTAGCGCCGACTCCGTTAGCACAGATACGCAGTATTTT. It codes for CSASADSVSTDTQYF.

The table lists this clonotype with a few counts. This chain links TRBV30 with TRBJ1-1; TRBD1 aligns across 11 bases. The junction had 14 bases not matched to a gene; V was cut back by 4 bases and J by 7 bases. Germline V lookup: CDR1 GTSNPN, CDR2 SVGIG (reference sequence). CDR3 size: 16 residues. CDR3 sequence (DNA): TGTGCCTGGATGAACTATGGGACAGGGGGATCTGATGAAGCTTTCTTT. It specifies CAWMNYGTGGSDEAFF.

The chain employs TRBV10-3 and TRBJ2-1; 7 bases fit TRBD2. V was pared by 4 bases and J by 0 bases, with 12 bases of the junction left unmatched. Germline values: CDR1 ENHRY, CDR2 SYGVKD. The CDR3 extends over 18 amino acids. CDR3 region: CAISASYGAGLSYNEQFF. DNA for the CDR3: TGTGCCATCAGTGCATCTTACGGAGCGGGACTCTCCTACAATGAGCAGTTCTTC.

In DNA, the CDR3 is TGCAGCGTTGAGCGGAGCTCCCTCTATGGCTACACCTTC. This translates into CSVERSSLYGYTF. The chain couples TRBV29-1 to TRBJ1-2; D gene uncertain. Germline V gene data show CDR1 as SQVTM and CDR2 as ANQGSEA. CDR3 size: 13 residues. With 3 bases removed from V and 4 bases from J, the gap between germline ends came to 12 bases.

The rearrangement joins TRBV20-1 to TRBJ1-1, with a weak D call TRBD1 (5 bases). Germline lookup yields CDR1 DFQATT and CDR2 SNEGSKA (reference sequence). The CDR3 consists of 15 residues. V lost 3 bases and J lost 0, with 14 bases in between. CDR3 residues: CSASNSGRLNTEAFF. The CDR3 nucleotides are TGCAGTGCTAGTAATTCGGGACGGCTGAACACTGAAGCTTTCTTT.

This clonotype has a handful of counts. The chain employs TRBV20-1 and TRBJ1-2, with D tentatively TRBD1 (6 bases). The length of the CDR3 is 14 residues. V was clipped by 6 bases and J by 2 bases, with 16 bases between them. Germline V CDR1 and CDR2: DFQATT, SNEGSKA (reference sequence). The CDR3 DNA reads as TGCAGTGCCGAGGGGGGTCGTGTCAACTATGGCTACACCTTC. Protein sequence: CSAEGGRVNYGYTF.

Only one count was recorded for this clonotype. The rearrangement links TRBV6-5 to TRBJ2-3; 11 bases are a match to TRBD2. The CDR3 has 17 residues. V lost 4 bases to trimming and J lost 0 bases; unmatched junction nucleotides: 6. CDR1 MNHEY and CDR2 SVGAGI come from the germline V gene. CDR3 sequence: CASSSKTSGASTDTQYF. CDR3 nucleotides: TGTGCCAGCAGTTCTAAGACTAGCGGGGCTAGCACAGATACGCAGTATTTT.

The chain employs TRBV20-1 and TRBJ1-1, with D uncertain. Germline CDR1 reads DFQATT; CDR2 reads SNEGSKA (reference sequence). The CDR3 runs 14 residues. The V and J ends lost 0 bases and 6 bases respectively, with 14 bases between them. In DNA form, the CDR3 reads TGCAGTGCTAGAGATGGCCTGATAATAGCTGAAGCTTTCTTT. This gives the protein CSARDGLIIAEAFF.

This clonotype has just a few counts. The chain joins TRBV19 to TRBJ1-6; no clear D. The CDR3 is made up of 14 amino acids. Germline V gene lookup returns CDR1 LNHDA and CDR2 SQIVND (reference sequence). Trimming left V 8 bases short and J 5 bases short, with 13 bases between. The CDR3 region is CASAPRADNSPLHF. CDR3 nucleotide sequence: TGTGCCAGTGCCCCCCGGGCCGATAATTCACCCCTCCACTTT. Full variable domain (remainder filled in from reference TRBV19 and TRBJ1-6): DGGITQSPKYLFRKEGQNVTLSCEQNLNHDAMYWYRQDPGQGLRLIYYSQIVNDFQKGDIAEGYSVSREKKESFPLTVTSAQKNPTAFYLCASAPRADNSPLHFGNGTRLTVT.

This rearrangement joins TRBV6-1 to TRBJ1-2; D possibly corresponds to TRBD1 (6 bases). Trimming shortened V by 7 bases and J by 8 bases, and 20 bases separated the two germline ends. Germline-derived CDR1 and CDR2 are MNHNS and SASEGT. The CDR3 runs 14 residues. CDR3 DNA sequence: TGTGCCAGCACCTCAGACAGGACAGCAGAGGGCTACACCTTC. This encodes CASTSDRTAEGYTF.

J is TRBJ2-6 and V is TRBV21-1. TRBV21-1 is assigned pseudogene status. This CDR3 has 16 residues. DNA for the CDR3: TGTGCCAGCAGCAAAGTCCATCGCGCTGGGGCCAACGTCCTGACTTTC. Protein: CASSKVHRAGANVLTF.